This T cell receptor beta chain was recorded in a study of T-cell memory formation after mild COVID-19 (dated by TCRdb to about 2021). About the study as a whole: TCR sequence clusters from the two donors were largely donor specific. In a couple of donors, T-cell clones that expanded and contracted after mild COVID-19 were tracked by sequencing TCRalpha and TCRbeta repertoires over time. The cohort was made up of two young adult volunteers, one female and one male, who were previously healthy. What the work shows at the level of the full study, not this receptor alone: Some responding clones were detected in pre-infection memory, which suggested that pre-existing cross-reactive memory T cells had joined the SARS-CoV-2 response. Contracting CD4+ clones appeared mostly in the CM and EM memory subsets, whereas CD8+ clones were enriched in EMRA. Only a couple of mild cases were covered in the study, and larger cohorts including severe cases with pre-infection samples were considered necessary. Whether the second-wave clones peaking on day 37 were SARS-CoV-2 specific was not confirmed. Balanced CD4/CD8 phenotypes were observed for clones contracting from day 15 to 85, whereas a bias towards CD4+ was observed for a second wave of clones expanding from day 15 to 37.

The CDR3 starts with the cysteine, ends with the phenylalanine, and has 14 residues. Only the CDR3 region is kept as DNA, spanning 42 bases read in frame from base 1. The germline V gene (reference sequence) supplies CDR1 MNHEY and CDR2 SMNVEV. For this chain, trimming is 6 bases at the V end and 4 bases at the J end, and the number of junction bases without a gene match is 3. Sequencing used an Illumina NovaSeq 6000. TCRalpha and TCRbeta cDNA libraries were constructed by 5'RACE with constant-segment primers, with sample barcodes and unique molecular identifiers being introduced. RNA was extracted from every sample with Trizol reagent. Library amplification was performed in two PCR steps, and a second sample barcode and Illumina TruSeq adapters were introduced in the second step. Sequencing of libraries was performed on an Illumina NovaSeq with 2 x 150 bp paired-end reads. The study's own analysis went as follows. With migec v1.2.7, reads were demultiplexed and then collapsed into UMI-guided consensus sequences. Using mixcr v2.1.11, the UMI consensuses were aligned to TRA and TRB V and J templates and assembled into clonotypes. Expanded or contracted clonotypes were those called significant by both edgeR and NoisET, with noise models trained on biological replicates. For edgeR calls, the cutoffs were a false discovery rate-adjusted p below 0.01 and a log2 fold-change threshold of 1. PCA with hierarchical clustering of max-normalized trajectories of the 1000 most abundant clonotypes was used as exploratory dynamics analysis. Each responding clone was given a CD4 or CD8 phenotype based on the CD4+ and CD8+ repertoires, which had been sequenced separately. In TCRdb, the public reads were trimmed at Q25 with fastp and aligned with MiXCR, with productive beta chains retained. Under each unique CDR3 protein, matching rows form one entry showing the most common genes and DNA. Here the V and J calls rest on TCRdb's processing, not on the authors' analysis. The sample table shows hundreds of thousands of distinct CDR3 sequences, and about 16% are seen once. The ten most abundant clones make up around 22% of the sample.

Concerning this clonotype: There is no known antigen for this receptor. The record has no base qualities; no much larger clone is one base away.

Ficoll-Paque density gradient centrifugation was used to isolate PBMCs. The chain uses TRBV27 and TRBJ2-7; 13 of the junction bases match TRBD2. The sequenced sample consisted of PBMCs or a T cell subset sorted from them (not recorded which). The clonotype comes from a man between 18 and 29 years old who had mild COVID-19 (a few samples of this study predate the infection). The sample titles of this study are shuffled in the database, so cell type and time point are left out; the donor was told from shared clones. The CDR3 sequence is CASRPGLAGYEQYF. The nucleotide sequence reads as follows: TGTGCCAGCAGACCGGGACTAGCGGGGTACGAGCAGTACTTC.